A selection of T cell receptor beta chains follows, all from one sample in a study of T cells in Graves' hyperthyroidism and ophthalmopathy. TCRdb processed the multiplex PCR reads anew with MiXCR; each CDR3 protein has one entry. The repertoire includes 600,000 or so distinct CDR3 sequences, about 16% of them detected once, and less than 4.5% sits in the top ten. The sequencing sample was made of blood. All receptors derive from a woman aged 25 to 45 with Graves' hyperthyroidism. CDR3s include the opening cysteine and the closing phenylalanine or tryptophan.

cdr3_aa	v_call	j_call
CASSDPQGRADTQYF	TRBV25-1	TRBJ2-3
CASSLYDGANVLTF	TRBV12-3/TRBV12-4	TRBJ2-6
CASSASGRIPDTQYF	TRBV2	TRBJ2-3
CASSPGSGGTEQYF	TRBV7-2	TRBJ2-7
CASSSRGRQPQHF	TRBV28	TRBJ1-5
CASGDRGGKETQYF	TRBV28	TRBJ2-5
CASSQEAGEYNEQFF	TRBV3-1	TRBJ2-1
CVCVRPEREGQYF	TRBV4-3	TRBJ2-7
CSAPRLAGGPYTGELFF	TRBV20-1	TRBJ2-2
CASRRYRTGNTIYF	TRBV13	TRBJ1-3
CASSPITGTGEAFF	TRBV18	TRBJ1-1
CASSQGPRDDEQYF	TRBV4-3	TRBJ2-7
CASYGVLGQGSDTQYF	TRBV2	TRBJ2-3
CASRSGVTEAFF	TRBV6-2/TRBV6-3	TRBJ1-1
CASTLLESGELFF	TRBV12-3/TRBV12-4	TRBJ2-2
CASSYSPGEQYF	TRBV6-5	TRBJ2-7
CASSEDGAAELAKNIQYF	TRBV6-1	TRBJ2-4
CASSFLGAGGFNEQFF	TRBV7-2	TRBJ2-1
CAWSVSLAYNEQFF	TRBV30	TRBJ2-1
CSATRTGKGGYTF	TRBV20-1	TRBJ1-2
CSVTGTSGASYEQYF	TRBV29-1	TRBJ2-7
CASSELGAEAFF	TRBV6-1	TRBJ1-1
CASRVTGGGYEQYF	TRBV2	TRBJ2-7
CASSFSTGAVGYTF	TRBV5-6	TRBJ1-2
CASSMGRGARNTEAFF	TRBV19	TRBJ1-1
CASSLAMSRDSGNTIYF	TRBV11-1	TRBJ1-3
CASSVVGGLNTEAFF	TRBV9	TRBJ1-1
CASSSPGQGLAGELFF	TRBV5-4	TRBJ2-2
CASTHGASGRAREQFF	TRBV6-2/TRBV6-3	TRBJ2-1
CSVEEGGGQPQHF	TRBV29-1	TRBJ1-5
CASSVAAGSEAFF	TRBV28	TRBJ1-1
CASTFRGRNYEQYF	TRBV13	TRBJ2-7
CATRGGLAGGKGSYEQYF	TRBV30	TRBJ2-7
CASSIPPGESPLHF	TRBV6-1	TRBJ1-6
CSVEDGGQGHYEQYF	TRBV29-1	TRBJ2-7
CASSLGSGQLFYNEQFF	TRBV12-3/TRBV12-4	TRBJ2-1
CASSFGTESYEQYF	TRBV5-1	TRBJ2-7
CASSLYGEETQYF	TRBV28	TRBJ2-5
CASSPLLAGGNTGELFF	TRBV5-1	TRBJ2-2
CASSPLDRGDGYTF	TRBV3-1	TRBJ1-2
CASSVAGGPSYEQYF	TRBV2	TRBJ2-7
CASSQGQHVSNQPQHF	TRBV5-1	TRBJ1-5
CASRDRENEQYF	TRBV13	TRBJ2-7
CASSFPGPLLNEQFF	TRBV7-2	TRBJ2-1
CASSHGTGTGGIYGYTF	TRBV6-4	TRBJ1-2
CASSTGGLASGANVLTF	TRBV19	TRBJ2-6
CASSLTPLSEAGGTDTQYF	TRBV7-8	TRBJ2-3
CASSVGAGGPDTQYF	TRBV9	TRBJ2-3
CASSTSGGKDTEAFF	TRBV28	TRBJ1-1
CSASRREDGYTF	TRBV20-1	TRBJ1-2
CASRVGRASDEQYF	TRBV2	TRBJ2-7
CASSESRDQPQHF	TRBV10-1	TRBJ1-5